The clone carrying this T cell receptor beta chain occurred a few times. Its matching antigen is unknown. The data derive from a study of blood T cells in healthy people across ages. Notes on the study in general: A roughly linear age-dependent decrease characterized TCR beta diversity per million T cells. Compared with aged donors, long-lived donors showed fewer expanded clones, suggesting selection.

A J-beta primer mix and a sample-barcoded 5' primer were used in a second PCR of about 7 to 12 cycles. Per sample, CDR3-containing paired-end reads numbered at least 3 million. TCRdb used MiXCR to reprocess the 5' RACE reads, holding one entry per CDR3 protein. The sample has fewer than 950,000 distinct CDR3 sequences, about 34% seen once. Germline assignment: CDR1 ENHRY and CDR2 SYGVKD. V dropped 3 bases and J dropped 0; count of bases not matched to a gene: 12. This CDR3 comprises 18 residues. The chain recombines TRBV10-3 with TRBJ2-5, with TRBD2 matching over 8 bases. This clonotype was sampled from a man between 18 and 29 years old in good health. The sample was blood. The CDR3 DNA reads as TGTGCCATCAGTGATCGGGGGGGCTCTAACCCGTACCAAGAGACCCAGTACTTC. It is translated as CAISDRGGSNPYQETQYF.